The clone carrying this TCR beta chain was seen a handful of times. This PCR relied on a set of 60 Vbeta primers and 13 Jbeta primers. Assay: immunoSEQ multiplex PCR; the TCRdb copy retains only in-frame clones and omits some. In the table there are a few hundred thousand clones, under 90% of which are singletons. This entry belongs to a study of cytomegalovirus exposure and HLA in healthy donors. CDR3 length: 14 amino acids. Germline CDR1 MRHNA, CDR2 SNTAGT. With 10 bases clipped from V and 7 bases from J, the junction kept 11 bases outside the gene matches. V and J are TRBV6-4 and TRBJ2-1; 9 bases match TRBD2. The sequenced material came from PBMCs. The TCR sequence derives from a girl aged 2-10 years in good health and CMV-seronegative. CDR3 nucleotide sequence: TGTGCCACCTCGCGGGGGGGCATGTGGAATGAGCAGTTCTTC. It codes for CATSRGGMWNEQFF.